A single TCR beta chain is shown here with its context. Antigen unknown. Per germline, CDR1 SQVTM and CDR2 ANQGSEA. This CDR3 is 13 amino acids long. With 7 bases removed from V and 3 bases from J, the gap between germline ends came to 13 bases. This specimen comes from a study of cytotoxic CD8 clonotypes in ibrutinib-treated CLL. Overall study context: After a median 12 months on treatment (6 to 36), response samples were drawn.

Broader study findings: Baseline-level clonality went beyond age-matched healthy donors and moved in step with circulating CD8+ T-cell counts.

The data were produced by immunoSEQ multiplex PCR, yet TCRdb's version contains in-frame clones alone and is incomplete. The table shows 40,000 to 50,000 clones, with about 57% occurring only once. This sample comprised PBMCs, obtained after 24 months of ibrutinib treatment. This TCR came from a human donor with chronic lymphocytic leukemia. The J gene is TRBJ1-5, the V gene TRBV29-1; unclear D gene. This CDR3 reads CSAGGAANQPQHF. CDR3 DNA sequence: TGCAGCGCCGGAGGCGCGGCCAATCAGCCCCAGCATTTT.